A single T cell receptor (beta chain) is shown here with its context. This entry belongs to a study of blood T cell repertoires in COVID-19. Seattle's enrolled individuals joined amid active infection and were then monitored longitudinally. The repertoire was sequenced with immunoSEQ multiplex PCR; TCRdb's copy has only in-frame clones and lacks some. Of approximately 330,000 clones in the sample, roughly 89% are singletons; the top ten hold around 8.9%. This CDR3 is 15 amino acids long. Germline values: CDR1 SGHNT, CDR2 YYREEE (reference sequence). J lost 4 bases, V lost 4 bases, and 8 bases had no gene match.

This receptor was taken from a man younger than 45 with COVID-19, enrolled during active disease. Sequencing input: peripheral blood. The J gene is TRBJ1-2, the V gene TRBV5-4; 9 nucleotides line up with TRBD1. The CDR3 DNA follows: TGTGCCAGCAGCCGCTGGACAGGGGTGGGCTATGGCTACACCTTC. Residues: CASSRWTGVGYGYTF.